The clone carrying this TCR beta chain was seen at least ten times. Its specificity is unknown. Germline CDR1 and CDR2: SGDLS and YYNGEE. Trimming removed 8 bases from V and 2 bases from J; junction bases left unmatched: 4. The CDR3 sequence is 13 residues long. The data belong to a study of T cells in Graves' hyperthyroidism and ophthalmopathy. General study findings and limits: Before onset, by a median of around 6.1 months, the model predicted ophthalmopathy. Clonotypes that were expanded in thyroid above 0.001 mostly appeared in blood too.

What was amplified from RNA transcripts were TCR beta CDR3 regions. First-round RT-PCR with HTBI primers amplified the TCR CDR3 region. MiXCR, run by TCRdb on the multiplex PCR reads, gives a single entry per CDR3 protein. The sample records some 270,000 distinct CDR3 sequences, about 24% being singletons. This chain uses TRBV9 with TRBJ2-4; TRBD2 aligns across 7 bases. The sequenced material came from blood. This sequence was found in a woman aged 40 to 50 with Graves' ophthalmopathy. The CDR3: CARDGGSKNIQYF. CDR3 DNA sequence: TGTGCCAGGGACGGGGGGTCCAAAAACATTCAGTACTTC.